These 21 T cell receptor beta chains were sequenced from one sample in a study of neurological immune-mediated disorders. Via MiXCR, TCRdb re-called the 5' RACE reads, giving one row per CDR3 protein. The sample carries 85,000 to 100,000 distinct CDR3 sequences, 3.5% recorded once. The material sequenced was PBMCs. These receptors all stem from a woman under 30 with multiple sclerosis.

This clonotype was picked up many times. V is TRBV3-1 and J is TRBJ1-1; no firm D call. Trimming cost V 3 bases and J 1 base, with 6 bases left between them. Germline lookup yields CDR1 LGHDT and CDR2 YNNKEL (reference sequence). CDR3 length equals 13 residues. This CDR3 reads CASSQNKNTEAFF. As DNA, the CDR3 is TGTGCCAGCAGCCAGAACAAGAACACTGAAGCTTTCTTT.

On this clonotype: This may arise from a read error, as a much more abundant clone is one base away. The CDR3 spells CASKGLYNNAQFF. For the CDR3, the DNA is TGTGCCAGCAAAGGACTATATAACAATGCGCAGTTCTTC. The rearrangement joins TRBV27 to TRBJ2-1; TRBD2 might be the D (6 bases). Germline V lookup: CDR1 MNHEY, CDR2 SMNVEV (reference sequence). This CDR3 has 13 residues.

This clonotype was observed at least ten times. CDR3 protein: CASSKGLAEPYNEQFF. The DNA for the CDR3 is TGCGCCAGCAGCAAGGGACTAGCGGAGCCGTACAATGAGCAGTTCTTC. The chain uses TRBV5-1 and TRBJ2-1; 11 nucleotides match TRBD2. The ends lost 4 bases at V and 4 bases at J; junction bases unmatched: 7. From germline, CDR1 is SGHRS and CDR2 YFSETQ. CDR3 size: 16 residues. Based on the CDR3 plus reference TRBV5-1 and TRBJ2-1, the full variable domain is KAGVTQTPRYLIKTRGQQVTLSCSPISGHRSVSWYQQTPGQGLQFLFEYFSETQRNKGNFPGRFSGRQFSNSRSEMNVSTLELGDSALYLCASSKGLAEPYNEQFFGPGTRLTVL.

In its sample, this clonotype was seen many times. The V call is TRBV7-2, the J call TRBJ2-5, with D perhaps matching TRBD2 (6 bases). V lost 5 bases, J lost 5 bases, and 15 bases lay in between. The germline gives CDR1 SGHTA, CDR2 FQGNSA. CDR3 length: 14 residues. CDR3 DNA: TGTGCCAGCAGCACCCACGGGGGTAGGGAGACCCAGTACTTC. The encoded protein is CASSTHGGRETQYF.

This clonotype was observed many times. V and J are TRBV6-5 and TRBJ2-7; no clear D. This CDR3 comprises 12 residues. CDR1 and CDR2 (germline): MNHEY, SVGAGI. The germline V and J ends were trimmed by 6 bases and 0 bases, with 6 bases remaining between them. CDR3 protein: CASRRSSYEQYF. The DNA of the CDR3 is TGTGCCAGCAGACGGAGCTCCTACGAGCAGTACTTC.

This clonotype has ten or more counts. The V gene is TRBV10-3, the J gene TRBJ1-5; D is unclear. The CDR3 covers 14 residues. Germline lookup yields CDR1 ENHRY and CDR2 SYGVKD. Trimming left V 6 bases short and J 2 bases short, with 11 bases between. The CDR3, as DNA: TGTGCCATCAGGGGGTCCGACGGCAATCAGCCCCAGCATTTT. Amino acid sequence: CAIRGSDGNQPQHF.

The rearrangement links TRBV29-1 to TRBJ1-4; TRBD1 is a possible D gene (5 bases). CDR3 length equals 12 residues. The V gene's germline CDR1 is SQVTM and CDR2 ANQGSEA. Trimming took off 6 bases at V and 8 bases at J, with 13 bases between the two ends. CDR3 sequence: CSVARQSEKLFF. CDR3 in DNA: TGCAGCGTCGCCCGACAGAGCGAAAAACTGTTTTTT.

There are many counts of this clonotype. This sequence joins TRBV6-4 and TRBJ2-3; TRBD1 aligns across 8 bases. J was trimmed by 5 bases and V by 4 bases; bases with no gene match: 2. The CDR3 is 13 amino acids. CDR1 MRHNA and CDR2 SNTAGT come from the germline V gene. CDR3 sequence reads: CASSATGEDTQYF. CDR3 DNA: TGTGCCAGCAGTGCGACAGGGGAAGATACGCAGTATTTT.

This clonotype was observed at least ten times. The CDR3 region is CASRGQAGGTEAFF. The CDR3 region has the DNA TGCGCCAGCAGAGGACAGGCGGGGGGCACTGAAGCTTTCTTT. This chain links TRBV5-1 with TRBJ1-1, with 7 positions matching TRBD1. Germline loops: CDR1 SGHRS, CDR2 YFSETQ. The J segment lost 4 bases and the V segment lost 5 bases, leaving 8 bases of the junction unmatched. The CDR3 loop spans 14 amino acids.

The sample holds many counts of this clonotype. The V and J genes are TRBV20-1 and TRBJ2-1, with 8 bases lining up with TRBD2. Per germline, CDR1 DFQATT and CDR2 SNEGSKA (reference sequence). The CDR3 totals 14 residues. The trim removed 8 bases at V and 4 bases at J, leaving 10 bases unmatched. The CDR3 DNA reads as TGCAGTTCCCCCCCAGCGGGAGAGTACAATGAGCAGTTCTTC. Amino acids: CSSPPAGEYNEQFF.

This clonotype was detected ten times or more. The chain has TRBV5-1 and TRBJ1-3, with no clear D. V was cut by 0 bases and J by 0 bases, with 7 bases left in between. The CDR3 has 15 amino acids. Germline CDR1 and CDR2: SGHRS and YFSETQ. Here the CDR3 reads CASSLEATSGNTIYF. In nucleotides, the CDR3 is TGCGCCAGCAGCTTGGAGGCAACCTCTGGAAACACCATATATTTT.

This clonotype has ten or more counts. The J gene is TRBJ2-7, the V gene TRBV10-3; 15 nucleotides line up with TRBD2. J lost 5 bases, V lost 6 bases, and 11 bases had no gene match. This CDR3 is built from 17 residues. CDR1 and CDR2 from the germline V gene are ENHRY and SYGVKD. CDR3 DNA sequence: TGTGCCATCAGCTCAGGACTAGCGGGAGGGCCCATCCACGAGCAGTACTTC. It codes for CAISSGLAGGPIHEQYF.

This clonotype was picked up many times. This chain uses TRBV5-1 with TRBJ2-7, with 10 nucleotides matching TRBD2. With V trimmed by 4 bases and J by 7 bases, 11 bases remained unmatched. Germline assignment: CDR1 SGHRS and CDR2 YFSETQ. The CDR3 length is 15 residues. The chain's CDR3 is CASSISGGSLGEQYF. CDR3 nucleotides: TGCGCCAGCAGCATTAGCGGGGGGTCCCTGGGAGAGCAGTACTTC.

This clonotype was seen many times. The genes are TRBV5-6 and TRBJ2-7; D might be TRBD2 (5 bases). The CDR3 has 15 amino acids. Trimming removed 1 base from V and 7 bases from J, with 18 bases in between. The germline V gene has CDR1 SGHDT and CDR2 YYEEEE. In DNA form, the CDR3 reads TGTGCCAGCAGCTTGACCTCATTCAGCCGACTAGAGCAGTACTTC. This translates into CASSLTSFSRLEQYF.

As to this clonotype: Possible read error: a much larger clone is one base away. CDR3 residues: CDSRAGPEAFF. The CDR3 DNA sequence: TGTGACAGTAGAGCGGGCCCTGAAGCTTTCTTT. This sequence joins TRBV19 and TRBJ1-1; no clear D. Germline lookup yields CDR1 LNHDA and CDR2 SQIVND (reference sequence). The CDR3 is 11 residues long.

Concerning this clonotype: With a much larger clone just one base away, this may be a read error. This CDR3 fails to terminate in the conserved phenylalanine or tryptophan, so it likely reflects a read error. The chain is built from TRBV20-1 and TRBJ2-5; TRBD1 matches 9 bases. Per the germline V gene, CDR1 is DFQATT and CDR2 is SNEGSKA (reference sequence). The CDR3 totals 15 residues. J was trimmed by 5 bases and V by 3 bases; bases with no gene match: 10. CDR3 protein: CSASYPGQGRETQYI. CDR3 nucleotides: TGCAGTGCTAGCTACCCGGGACAGGGACGGGAGACCCAGTACATC.

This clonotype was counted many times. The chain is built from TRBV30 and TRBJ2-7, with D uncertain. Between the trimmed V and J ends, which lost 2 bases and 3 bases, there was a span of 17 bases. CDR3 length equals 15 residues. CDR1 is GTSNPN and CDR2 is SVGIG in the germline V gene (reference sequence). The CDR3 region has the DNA TGTGCCTGGAGTTTCCGGGCTCCGGTGAGCTACGAGCAGTACTTC. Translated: CAWSFRAPVSYEQYF.

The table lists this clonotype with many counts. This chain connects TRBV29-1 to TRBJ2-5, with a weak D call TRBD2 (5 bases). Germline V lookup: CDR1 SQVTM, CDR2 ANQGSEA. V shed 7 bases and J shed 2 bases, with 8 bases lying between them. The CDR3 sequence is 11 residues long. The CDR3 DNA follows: TGCAGCGCCTGGAGGCAAGAGACCCAGTACTTC. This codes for CSAWRQETQYF. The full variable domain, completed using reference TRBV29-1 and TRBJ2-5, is SAVISQKPSRDICQRGTSLTIQCQVDSQVTMMFWYRQQPGQSLTLIATANQGSEATYESGFVIDKFPISRPNLTFSTLTVSNMSPEDSSIYLCSAWRQETQYFGPGTRLLVL.

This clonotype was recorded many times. As DNA, the CDR3 is TGTGCCAGCACCTTTGCCCTCAACACTGAAGCTTTCTTT. It translates to CASTFALNTEAFF. The gene calls are TRBV6-5 and TRBJ1-1; D is unresolved. Germline values: CDR1 MNHEY, CDR2 SVGAGI. The CDR3 totals 13 residues. V was clipped by 7 bases and J by 2 bases, with 11 bases between them.

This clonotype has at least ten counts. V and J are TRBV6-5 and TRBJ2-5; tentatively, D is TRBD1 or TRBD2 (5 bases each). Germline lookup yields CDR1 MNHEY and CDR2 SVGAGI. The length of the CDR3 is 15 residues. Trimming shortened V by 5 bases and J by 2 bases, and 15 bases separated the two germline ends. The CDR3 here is CASSRGARGQETQYF. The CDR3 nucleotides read TGTGCCAGCAGTCGGGGCGCCCGAGGGCAAGAGACCCAGTACTTC.

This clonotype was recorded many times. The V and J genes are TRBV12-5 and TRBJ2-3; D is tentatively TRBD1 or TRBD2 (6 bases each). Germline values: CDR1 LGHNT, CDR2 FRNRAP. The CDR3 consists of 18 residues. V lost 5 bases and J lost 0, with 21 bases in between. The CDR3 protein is CASGRGNREDSSTDTQYF. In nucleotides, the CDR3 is TGTGCTAGTGGTCGGGGGAACAGGGAGGATTCTAGCACAGATACGCAGTATTTT. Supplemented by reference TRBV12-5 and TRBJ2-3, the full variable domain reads DARVTQTPRHKVTEMGQEVTMRCQPILGHNTVFWYRQTMMQGLELLAYFRNRAPLDDSGMPKDRFSAEMPDATLATLKIQPSEPRDSAVYFCASGRGNREDSSTDTQYFGPGTRLTVL.